This TCR beta chain was observed in a study of identical twins. One entry per CDR3 protein results from TCRdb running MiXCR on the 5' RACE reads. The data show more than 650,000 distinct CDR3 sequences, 5.5% to 7.5% seen once. This clonotype was detected many times. What was sequenced was naive T cells sorted from blood. The TCR originated in a man aged 18 to 35 in good health.

CDR3 sequence: CSVEDRSNTDTQYF. CDR3 DNA sequence: TGCAGCGTTGAAGACAGGTCGAACACAGATACGCAGTATTTT. This sequence joins TRBV29-1 and TRBJ2-3, with D uncertain. Trimming pared 0 bases from V and 2 bases from J, leaving 9 bases between. CDR1 and CDR2 (germline): SQVTM, ANQGSEA. There are 14 residues in the CDR3.